The clone carrying this T cell receptor (beta chain) appeared once. Only in-frame clones appear in the TCRdb table, and some are missing; sequencing was by immunoSEQ multiplex PCR. The sample carries 200,000 or so clones, around 90% recorded once. The data were obtained in a study of T cell responses to AZD1222 COVID-19 vaccine. In the study overall: It was second doses at about 4 or about 12 weeks that were pooled.

The CDR3 is made up of 16 amino acids. CDR1 and CDR2 from the germline V gene are SGHTA and FQGTGA. V shed 6 bases, J shed 5 bases, and the junction held 14 bases outside the gene matches. The genes are TRBV7-3 and TRBJ1-1; TRBD1 aligns across 8 bases. The material was peripheral blood, obtained on day 0 of AZD1222 vaccination. This receptor was obtained from an adult in good health. CDR3 DNA sequence: TGTGCCAGCAGTTCATCCCGGGACAGGACAGTAACTGAAGCTTTCTTT. Translated, it gives CASSSSRDRTVTEAFF.